These T cell receptor beta chains were read from a single sample in a study of blood T cells in healthy people across ages. TCRdb used MiXCR to reprocess the 5' RACE reads, holding one entry per CDR3 protein. The profile shows some 1.6 million distinct CDR3 sequences, 34% of them singletons. The sequencing sample was made of blood. Receptor source: a woman under 40 in good health. The CDR3 runs from the conserved cysteine through the conserved F or W. D genes are given only for firm matches. Part of the rows lack a size; the others show once, few, many or a class for expanded clones.

v_gene,j_gene,abundance,d_gene,CDR3nt,CDR3aa
TRBV9,TRBJ1-6,few,.,TGTGCCAGCAGCGTAGATACAGGCAGCAAAAATTCACCCCTCCACTTT,CASSVDTGSKNSPLHF
TRBV28,TRBJ2-7,.,TRBD2,TGTGCCAGCAGCTCTAGCGGGACCCTCTACGGGCAGTACTTC,CASSSSGTLYGQYF
TRBV9,TRBJ1-2,.,.,TGTGCCAGCAGCCCGAACCACAGGGACGGCTACACCTTC,CASSPNHRDGYTF
TRBV5-1,TRBJ2-5,.,.,TGCGCCAGCACCATTCAGAGGGGGGAGACCCAGTACTTC,CASTIQRGETQYF
TRBV7-3,TRBJ1-1,few,.,TGTGCCAGCAGCTCACCCAGGACACCCCGGACTGAAGCTTTCTTT,CASSSPRTPRTEAFF
TRBV20-1,TRBJ2-3,few,TRBD2,TGCAGTGCTCTCCCTAGCGGGGGGGCCACAGATACGCAGTATTTT,CSALPSGGATDTQYF
TRBV3-1,TRBJ2-1,.,TRBD2,TGTGTCAGCAGCCAGGAAAGACTAGCGGGGGACAATGAGCAGTTCTTC,CVSSQERLAGDNEQFF
TRBV29-1,TRBJ2-1,.,.,TGCAGCGTTAAAGAATCTAGCGAGGTTAACAATGAGCAGTTCTTC,CSVKESSEVNNEQFF
TRBV28,TRBJ2-1,.,TRBD1,TGTGCCAGCAGTCCCATGACAGGGGCCCACTCCAATGAGCAGTTCTTC,CASSPMTGAHSNEQFF
TRBV10-2,TRBJ2-7,.,TRBD1,TGCGCCAGCAGTGAGTCTAGCTCGGACAGGGCCTACGAGCAGTACTTC,CASSESSSDRAYEQYF
TRBV2,TRBJ2-5,.,.,TGTGCCAGCACGAGGGAACCCACCCAGGGAGAGACCCAGTACTTC,CASTREPTQGETQYF
TRBV6-5,TRBJ2-7,.,TRBD2,TGTGCCAGCAGCCTAGCGGGAGGGCCCGTACGGCAGTACTTC,CASSLAGGPVRQYF
TRBV12-3/TRBV12-4,TRBJ2-7,few,.,TGTGCCAGCGCGACAGGCTCCTACGAGCAGTACTTC,CASATGSYEQYF
TRBV7-2,TRBJ2-3,.,.,TGTGCCAGCAGCTCAGTCCCGGGACTTTCAGATACGCAGTATTTT,CASSSVPGLSDTQYF
TRBV7-3,TRBJ2-1,many,.,TGTGCCAGCAGTCTATCGGGGGGCTCCAATGAGCAGTTCTTC,CASSLSGGSNEQFF
TRBV9,TRBJ2-3,.,.,TGTGCCAGCAGCCCTTCGGGAGTTCTCCCAGATACGCAGTATTTT,CASSPSGVLPDTQYF
TRBV29-1,TRBJ2-1,many,.,TGCAGCGCTCAGTCCTACAATGAGCAGTTCTTC,CSAQSYNEQFF
TRBV20-1,TRBJ1-2,few,TRBD1,TGCAGTGCGTCCAGGGGGCCGTCTAACTATGGCTACACCTTC,CSASRGPSNYGYTF
TRBV20-1,TRBJ2-7,few,.,TGCAGTGCTTGTTTGCGGGGAGAACTCTACGAGCAGTACTTC,CSACLRGELYEQYF
TRBV15,TRBJ2-6,.,.,TGTGCCACCAGCAGAGATTTTGGCAGGGCTCTTTCTGGGGCCAACGTCCTGACTTTC,CATSRDFGRALSGANVLTF
TRBV4-1,TRBJ2-1,few,.,TGTGCCAGCAGCCAGAGAGCGGGCCTCTACAATGAGCAGTTCTTC,CASSQRAGLYNEQFF
TRBV11-2,TRBJ2-7,.,TRBD2,TGTGCCAGCAGCTCCTTGGGAGATTCGCCGGGACTAGGGTTTCGCGACGAGCAGTACTTC,CASSSLGDSPGLGFRDEQYF
TRBV12-3/TRBV12-4,TRBJ1-2,.,.,TGTGCCAGCAGTTTAGATTCTTTGGGGAACTATGGCTACACCTTC,CASSLDSLGNYGYTF
TRBV28,TRBJ1-1,few,.,TGTGCCAGCAGTAATATAGGTGGTGGACACTCCACTGAAGCTTTCTTT,CASSNIGGGHSTEAFF
TRBV2,TRBJ2-5,.,.,TGTGCCAGCAGTGAAAGGCGTAGCGAAGAGACCCAGTACTTC,CASSERRSEETQYF
TRBV15,TRBJ1-4,few,TRBD1,TGTGCCACCAGCAGACCCGACAGGGATGCTGAAAAACTGTTTTTT,CATSRPDRDAEKLFF
TRBV20-1,TRBJ2-1,.,.,TGCAGTGCTAGTGTGTCCCGTTACAATGAGCAGTTCTTC,CSASVSRYNEQFF
TRBV11-3,TRBJ2-1,few,TRBD2,TGTGCCAGCAGCTATCCTAGCGGGGAGCAGTTCTTC,CASSYPSGEQFF
TRBV3-1,TRBJ2-7,.,.,TGTGCCAGCAGCCCCTCCCCCGGGACCACCTACGAGCAGTACTTC,CASSPSPGTTYEQYF
TRBV4-1,TRBJ2-3,.,.,TGCGCCAGCAGCCAAGGGTTACAGCCGGAGGGGTACACAGATACGCAGTATTTT,CASSQGLQPEGYTDTQYF
TRBV28,TRBJ1-2,.,.,TGTGCCAGCAGTTCTCGACACGTCCCGACTGGCTATGGCTACACCTTC,CASSSRHVPTGYGYTF
TRBV4-2,TRBJ2-7,few,TRBD2,TGTGCCAGCAGCTCTTGGGCGGGGGGGGCAGACGAGCAGTACTTC,CASSSWAGGADEQYF
TRBV27,TRBJ2-7,few,.,TGTGCCAGCAGTTTGGGTAGGGGTAGGAGCGAGCAGTACTTC,CASSLGRGRSEQYF
TRBV28,TRBJ2-7,.,.,TGTGTCAGCAGCTTCAGGGGGGCAGGGGGGTACGAGCAGTACTTC,CVSSFRGAGGYEQYF
TRBV29-1,TRBJ2-7,few,TRBD2,TGCAGCGGTGTACTAGCGGGAGTCGAGCAGTACTTC,CSGVLAGVEQYF
TRBV5-1,TRBJ1-2,.,TRBD1,TGCCCCAGCAGCTCTCCGGGACAGGGCGGCTATGGCTACACCTTC,CPSSSPGQGGYGYTF
TRBV20-1,TRBJ2-5,.,.,TGCAGTGCTAGACGGGGGCCACCGAAAGAGACCCAGTACTTC,CSARRGPPKETQYF
TRBV7-9,TRBJ1-2,.,.,TGTGCCAGCAGCCCCGCTGGGGGACGGATATCCTATGGCTACACCTTC,CASSPAGGRISYGYTF
TRBV3-1,TRBJ2-5,many,.,TGTGCCAGCAGCCAAGATCGGTGGGAGACCCAGTACTTC,CASSQDRWETQYF
TRBV20-1,TRBJ2-1,few,.,TGCAGTGCAAGAGGGACCCCCTCCTACAATGAGCAGTTCTTC,CSARGTPSYNEQFF
TRBV5-1,TRBJ2-3,.,.,TGCGCCAGCAGCTTGGAGGGGGGAAGCACAGATGCGCAGTATTTT,CASSLEGGSTDAQYF
TRBV7-9,TRBJ2-7,.,TRBD1,TGTGCCAGCAGCTTAGGCACAGGGGCGGGCTACGAGCAGTACTTC,CASSLGTGAGYEQYF
TRBV7-3,TRBJ2-2,many,.,TGTGCCAGCAGCTTTAGTGACACCGGGGAGCTGTTTTTT,CASSFSDTGELFF
TRBV7-9,TRBJ2-3,.,.,TGTGCCAGCAGCTTCTTGGAGAGAGATACGCAGTATTTT,CASSFLERDTQYF
TRBV12-3/TRBV12-4,TRBJ1-5,.,.,TGTGCCAGCAACACCTCAGGTCGGGGGGGGACTAGCAATCAGCCCCAGCATTTT,CASNTSGRGGTSNQPQHF
TRBV29-1,TRBJ1-1,.,.,TGCAGCGTTGATGCGGGGTCGTTAACTGAAGCTTTCTTT,CSVDAGSLTEAFF
TRBV20-1,TRBJ2-3,.,TRBD1,TGCAGTGCCAGAGGGACAGGAGAAGCAGATACGCAGTATTTT,CSARGTGEADTQYF
TRBV13,TRBJ1-3,.,TRBD1,TGTGCCAGCAGCGTAACAGGGGGCTCTGGAAACACCATATATTTT,CASSVTGGSGNTIYF
TRBV7-6,TRBJ2-1,.,TRBD2,TGTGCCAGCAGCTGGGGGACTAGCGGGAAGGGCACCAATGAGCAGTTCTTC,CASSWGTSGKGTNEQFF
TRBV20-1,TRBJ2-7,many,.,TGCAGTGCTAGAGATGCGGCAGGCCCAATTCTCTACGAGCAGTACTTC,CSARDAAGPILYEQYF
TRBV30,TRBJ1-2,.,.,TGTGCCGGTTCGGCGAGAAACTATGGCTACACCTTC,CAGSARNYGYTF
TRBV27,TRBJ2-7,many,TRBD2,TGTGCCAGCAGTCCCATCACTAGCGGGAGCTCCTTCGGGTACGAGCAGTACTTC,CASSPITSGSSFGYEQYF
TRBV7-8,TRBJ2-7,few,.,TGTGCCAGCACCGCGACTGGATTCGAAACCTACGAGCAGTACTTC,CASTATGFETYEQYF
TRBV16,TRBJ2-1,few,TRBD2,TGTGCCAGCAACCAAAGAGGACTAGCAGATAACCCGAGCTCCTACAATGAGCAGTTCTTC,CASNQRGLADNPSSYNEQFF
TRBV4-1,TRBJ2-1,few,TRBD2,TGCGCCAGCAGCCAAGATCTACGGGGGGGAAACAATGAGCAGTTCTTC,CASSQDLRGGNNEQFF
TRBV7-9,TRBJ1-5,.,.,TGTGCCAGCAGTCACCCCGGGGCCCCGGATCAGCCCCAGCATTTT,CASSHPGAPDQPQHF